Below are 2 T cell receptor beta chains sequenced from a single sample in a study of identifying expanded T cells in peripheral blood. Profiled with immunoSEQ multiplex PCR; TCRdb holds only in-frame clones, not every one. The sample has 100,000 or so clones; around nine tenths are singletons. Sample: blood. These receptors were taken from a person aged 18-70 years in good health.

The gene calls are TRBV6-6 and TRBJ1-5, with D uncertain. Germline CDR1 MNHNY, CDR2 SVGAGI (reference sequence). This CDR3 region has 14 residues. V lost 2 bases and J 3 bases, leaving 8 bases between the germline ends. The DNA for the CDR3 is TGTGCCAGCAGTTACCGGCCCCACAATCAGCCCCAGCATTTT. Translated, it gives CASSYRPHNQPQHF.

The rearrangement links TRBV5-1 to TRBJ2-3; 7 nucleotides match TRBD1. The CDR3 extends over 16 amino acids. J gave up 0 bases and V 3 bases, and 7 bases lay outside the gene matches. Germline CDR1 SGHRS, CDR2 YFSETQ. The CDR3 loop reads CASSSVGGHSTDTQYF. In nucleotides, the CDR3 is TGCGCCAGCAGCTCAGTAGGGGGCCATAGCACAGATACGCAGTATTTT.